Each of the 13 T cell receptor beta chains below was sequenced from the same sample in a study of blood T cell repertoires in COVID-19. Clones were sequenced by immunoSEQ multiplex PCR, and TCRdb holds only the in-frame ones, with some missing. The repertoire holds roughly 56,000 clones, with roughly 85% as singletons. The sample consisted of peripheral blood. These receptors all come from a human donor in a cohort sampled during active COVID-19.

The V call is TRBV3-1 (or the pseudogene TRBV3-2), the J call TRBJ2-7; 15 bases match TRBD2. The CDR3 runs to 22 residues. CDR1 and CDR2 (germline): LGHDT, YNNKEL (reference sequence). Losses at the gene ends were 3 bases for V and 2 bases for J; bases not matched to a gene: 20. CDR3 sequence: CASSQRTSGRAFSKIVAYEQYF. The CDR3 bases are TGTGCCAGCAGCCAGAGGACTAGCGGGAGGGCATTTTCCAAAATCGTGGCCTACGAGCAGTACTTC.

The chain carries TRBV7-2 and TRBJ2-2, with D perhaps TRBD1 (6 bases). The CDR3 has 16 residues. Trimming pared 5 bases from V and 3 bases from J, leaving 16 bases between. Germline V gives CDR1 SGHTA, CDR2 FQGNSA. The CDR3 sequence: CASSRGGGRDTGELFF. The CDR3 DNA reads TGTGCCAGCAGCCGTGGTGGGGGCCGGGACACCGGGGAGCTGTTTTTT.

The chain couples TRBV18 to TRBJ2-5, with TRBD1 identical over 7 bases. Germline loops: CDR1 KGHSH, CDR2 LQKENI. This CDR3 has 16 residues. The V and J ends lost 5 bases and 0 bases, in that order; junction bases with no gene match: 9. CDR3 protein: CASSTRRGQDQETQYF. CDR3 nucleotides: TGTGCCAGCTCAACCAGGCGCGGACAGGACCAAGAGACCCAGTACTTC.

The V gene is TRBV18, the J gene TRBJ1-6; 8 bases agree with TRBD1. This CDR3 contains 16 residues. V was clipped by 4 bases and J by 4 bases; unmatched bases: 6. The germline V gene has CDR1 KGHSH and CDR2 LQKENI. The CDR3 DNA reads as TGTGCCAGCTCACGGACAGGGAACGCATATAATTCACCCCTCCACTTT. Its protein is CASSRTGNAYNSPLHF. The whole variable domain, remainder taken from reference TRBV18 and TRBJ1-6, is NAGVMQNPRHLVRRRGQEARLRCSPMKGHSHVYWYRQLPEEGLKFMVYLQKENIIDESGMPKERFSAEFPKEGPSILRIQQVVRGDSAAYFCASSRTGNAYNSPLHFGNGTRLTVT.

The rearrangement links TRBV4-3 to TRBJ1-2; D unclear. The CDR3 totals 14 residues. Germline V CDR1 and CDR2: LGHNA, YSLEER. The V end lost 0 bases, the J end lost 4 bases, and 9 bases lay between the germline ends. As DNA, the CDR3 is TGCGCCAGCAGCCAAGATCCGGGTGTCTATGGCTACACCTTC. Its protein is CASSQDPGVYGYTF.

CDR3 in amino acids: CASSGREAGSETQYF. The CDR3 DNA reads TGTGCCAGCAGCGGGCGGGAGGCGGGTTCTGAGACCCAGTACTTC. The gene calls are TRBV3-1 (or the pseudogene TRBV3-2) and TRBJ2-5, with 8 bases identical to TRBD2. The CDR3 has 15 residues. Germline V lookup: CDR1 LGHDT, CDR2 YNNKEL (reference sequence). Trimming at V came to 5 bases and at J to 5 bases, leaving 10 bases not matched to a gene.

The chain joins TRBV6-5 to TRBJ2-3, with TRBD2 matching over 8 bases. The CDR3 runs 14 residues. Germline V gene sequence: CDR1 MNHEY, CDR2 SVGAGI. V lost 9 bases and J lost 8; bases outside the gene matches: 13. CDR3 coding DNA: TGTGCCAGTCTGGCAGGTAGCGGGGCGGGTACGCAGTATTTT. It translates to CASLAGSGAGTQYF.

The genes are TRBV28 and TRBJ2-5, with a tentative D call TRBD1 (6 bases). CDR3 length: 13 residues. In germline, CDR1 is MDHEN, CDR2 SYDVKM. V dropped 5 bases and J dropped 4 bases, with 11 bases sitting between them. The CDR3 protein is CASSLTGRETQYF. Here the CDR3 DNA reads TGTGCCAGCAGTCTCACAGGGCGAGAGACCCAGTACTTC.

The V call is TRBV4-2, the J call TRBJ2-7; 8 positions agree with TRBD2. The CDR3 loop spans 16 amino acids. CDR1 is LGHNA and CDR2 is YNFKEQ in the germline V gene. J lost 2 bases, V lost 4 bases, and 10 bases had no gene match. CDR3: CASSPKLSGVTYEQYF. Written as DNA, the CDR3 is TGTGCCAGCAGCCCCAAGCTTAGCGGGGTCACCTACGAGCAGTACTTC.

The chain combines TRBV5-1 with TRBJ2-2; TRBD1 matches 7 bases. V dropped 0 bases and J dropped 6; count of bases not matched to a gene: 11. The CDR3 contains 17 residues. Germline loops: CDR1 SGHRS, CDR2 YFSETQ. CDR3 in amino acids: CASSLGPTTGDAGELFF. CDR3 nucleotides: TGCGCCAGCAGCTTGGGCCCCACCACAGGGGACGCCGGGGAGCTGTTTTTT.

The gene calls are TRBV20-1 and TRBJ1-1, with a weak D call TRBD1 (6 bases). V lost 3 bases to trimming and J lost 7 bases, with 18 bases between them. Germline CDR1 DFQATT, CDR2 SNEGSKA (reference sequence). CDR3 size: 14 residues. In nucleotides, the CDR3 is TGCAGTGCTAGTAACCTGGTCGGACAGCATGAAGCTTTCTTT. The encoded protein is CSASNLVGQHEAFF.

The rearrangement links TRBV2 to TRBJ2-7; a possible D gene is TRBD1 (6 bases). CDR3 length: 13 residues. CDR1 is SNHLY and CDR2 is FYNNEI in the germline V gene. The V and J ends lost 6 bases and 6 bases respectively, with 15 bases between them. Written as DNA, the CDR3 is TGTGCCAGCAGCCCAGCAATGACAGGCGAGCAGTACTTC. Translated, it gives CASSPAMTGEQYF.

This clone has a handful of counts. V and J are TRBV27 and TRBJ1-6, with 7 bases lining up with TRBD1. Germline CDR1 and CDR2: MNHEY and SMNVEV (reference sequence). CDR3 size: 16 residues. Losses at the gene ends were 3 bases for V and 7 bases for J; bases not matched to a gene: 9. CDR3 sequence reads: CASSFSPGQANSPLHF. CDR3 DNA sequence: TGTGCCAGCAGTTTCTCCCCTGGACAGGCAAATTCACCCCTCCACTTT.